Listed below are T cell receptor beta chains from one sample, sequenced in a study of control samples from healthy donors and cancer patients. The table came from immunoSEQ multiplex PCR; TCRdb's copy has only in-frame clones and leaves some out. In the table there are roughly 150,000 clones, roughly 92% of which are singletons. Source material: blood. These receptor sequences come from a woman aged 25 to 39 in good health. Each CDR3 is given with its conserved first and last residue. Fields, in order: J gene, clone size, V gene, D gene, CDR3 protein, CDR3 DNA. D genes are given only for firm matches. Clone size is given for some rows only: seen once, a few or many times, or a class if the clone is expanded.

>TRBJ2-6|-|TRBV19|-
CASSMGRSGANVLTF
TGTGCCAGTAGTATGGGGCGCTCTGGGGCCAACGTCCTGACTTTC
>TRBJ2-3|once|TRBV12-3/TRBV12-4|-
CASSFSTRDTQYF
TGTGCCAGCAGTTTTTCTACTCGGGATACGCAGTATTTT
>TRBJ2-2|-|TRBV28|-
CASSSWGETGELFF
TGTGCCAGCAGTTCCTGGGGGGAAACCGGGGAGCTGTTTTTT
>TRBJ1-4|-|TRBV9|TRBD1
CASSRTGREEKLFF
TGTGCCAGCAGCCGGACAGGACGTGAGGAAAAACTGTTTTTT
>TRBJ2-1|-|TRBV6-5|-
CASRNDGTLYNEQFF
TGTGCCAGCAGGAATGACGGGACTCTTTACAATGAGCAGTTCTTC
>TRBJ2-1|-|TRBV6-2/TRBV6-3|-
CASSLNDGTEQFF
TGTGCCAGCAGTTTGAATGATGGGACTGAGCAGTTCTTC
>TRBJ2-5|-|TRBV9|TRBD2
CASSTQREGAETQYF
TGTGCCAGCAGCACGCAGCGGGAGGGCGCAGAGACCCAGTACTTC
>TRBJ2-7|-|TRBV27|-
CASGPGGHEQYF
TGTGCCAGCGGCCCCGGGGGCCACGAGCAGTACTTC
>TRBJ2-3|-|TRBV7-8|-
CASSSWREGEDTQYF
TGTGCCAGCAGCTCCTGGCGAGAGGGAGAAGATACGCAGTATTTT
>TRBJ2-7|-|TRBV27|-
CATSMQPASYEQYF
TGTGCCACCTCCATGCAGCCCGCGTCCTACGAGCAGTACTTC
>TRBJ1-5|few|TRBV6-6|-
CASTKEEQPQHF
TGTGCCAGCACAAAAGAGGAGCAGCCCCAGCATTTT
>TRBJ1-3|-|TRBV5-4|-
CASSLDEFTLTGNTIYF
TGTGCCAGCAGCTTGGACGAATTCACTCTTACTGGAAACACCATATATTTT
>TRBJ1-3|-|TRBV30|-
CAWSPASRGNTIYF
TGTGCCTGGAGTCCTGCTTCGAGGGGAAACACCATATATTTT